This T cell receptor (beta chain) was captured in a study of beta chain features in type 1 diabetes. About this clone: Its antigen remains unknown.

Losses at the gene ends were 0 bases for V and 4 bases for J; bases not matched to a gene: 1. The CDR3 extends over 14 amino acids. From germline, CDR1 is MNHNY and CDR2 SVGAGI (reference sequence). Study results and limitations: Any HLA effect on TCRB rearrangement was left unresolved by small sub-analyses.

Sorting of CD4+ naive, central memory, regulatory and stem cell-like memory cells was performed via CD45RO/CCR7/CD25/CD127/CD95/CD27. As every portion of the isolated RNA was reverse transcribed, the sequencing read expressed TCRB transcripts. Assay: immunoSEQ multiplex PCR; the TCRdb copy retains only in-frame clones and omits some. Of 250,000 to 300,000 clones detected, 7.5% to 9.5% appear once; the ten largest clones hold roughly 0.94%. The material sequenced was central memory CD4+ T cells from blood. The V call is TRBV6-6, the J call TRBJ1-2; 8 positions agree with TRBD1. This receptor was identified in a young woman in good health. Here the CDR3 DNA reads TGTGCCAGCAGTTACTCGACAGGGGTCTATGGCTACACCTTC. It is translated as CASSYSTGVYGYTF.